This TCR beta chain was sequenced for a study of response to subunit inactivated influenza vaccine. Study outcomes and limitations: Each seasonal flu vaccination may recruit only limited new T cells, authors suggested.

MiXCR, run by TCRdb on the RT-PCR reads, gives a single entry per CDR3 protein. The data show fewer than 600,000 distinct CDR3 sequences, about 7.2% seen once. The CDR3 has 13 residues. Germline CDR1 reads SGHRS; CDR2 reads YFSETQ. The V gene end was trimmed by 8 bases and the J gene end by 6 bases; junction bases not matched to a gene: 11. This clonotype was observed a handful of times. What it binds is not known. This specimen consisted of PBMCs from blood, obtained 23 months after vaccination. This sequence originates from a man between 45 and 75 years old who received an inactivated influenza vaccine. V gene TRBV5-1 combines with J gene TRBJ2-7, with 7 positions matching TRBD2. The CDR3 sequence is CASGPAGDGEQYF. The DNA of the CDR3 is TGCGCCAGTGGCCCCGCGGGAGATGGCGAGCAGTACTTC.